The sequence of this T cell receptor beta chain was determined in a study of Ad26.COV2.S vaccination and SARS-CoV-2 variants. Study background: In the study, Ad26.COV2.S was injected intramuscularly once, or twice 56 days apart. Regarding the study as a whole: Marked by substantial breadth, spike-specific CD8+ and CD4+ T cell responses were reportedly seen after vaccination.

A remark on this clone: Its antigen remains unknown.

Treatment indicated: over 15 received Ad26.COV2.S at low or high dose, single or two shots; 5 received placebo; per-sample allocation not given. Sampling happened 63 days after the first vaccine or placebo injection. Trimming took 3 bases from V and 1 from J, leaving 18 bases between them. This CDR3 is 18 amino acids long. Germline-derived CDR1 and CDR2 are MNHEY and SMNVEV (reference sequence). Libraries were prepared by immunoSEQ multiplex PCR; TCRdb keeps only in-frame clonotypes and omits some of them. The table lists about 350,000 clones, approximately 90% of them singletons. The chain employs TRBV27 and TRBJ2-2, with D perhaps TRBD2 (5 bases). Specimen: peripheral blood, collected in a trial of Ad26.COV2.S vaccine versus placebo. The clonotype comes from a person between 18 and 60 years old who received the Ad26.COV2.S COVID-19 vaccine or a placebo. CDR3: CASSLRAVGTMNTGELFF. CDR3 in DNA: TGTGCCAGCAGTTTGAGGGCCGTAGGAACAATGAACACCGGGGAGCTGTTTTTT.